This paragraph reports one T cell receptor (beta chain). V lost 5 bases to trimming and J lost 8 bases; unmatched junction nucleotides: 8. This CDR3 spans 13 amino acids. CDR1 and CDR2 (germline): MDHEN, SYDVKM. This sample was included in a study of cytomegalovirus exposure and HLA in healthy donors. Primers for the PCR totalled 60 Vbeta and 13 Jbeta. The protocol was immunoSEQ multiplex PCR, while the TCRdb copy is restricted to in-frame clones and leaves out a portion. Of over 100,000 clones in the sample, more than 60% are singletons; the top ten hold 2.1%. This chain connects TRBV28 to TRBJ1-2; the match to TRBD1 covers 7 bases. Sequenced input: PBMCs. The clonotype comes from a woman aged 40 to 49 in good health and CMV-seropositive. CDR3: CASSNRQGYGYTF. The CDR3 bases are TGTGCCAGCAGTAATCGACAGGGTTACGGCTACACCTTC.